This T cell receptor beta chain was recorded in a study of T cells after yellow fever vaccination. Overall study context: The fractions with low cell numbers were processed using SMART-Seq v4 Ultra Low Input.

On this clonotype: Its antigen remains unknown.

It was through 5'RACE template switching that TCR cDNA was made, with a universal primer site and UMIs added. TCRdb fed the 5' RACE reads into MiXCR, producing one record per CDR3 protein. The sample consists of 510,000 or so distinct CDR3 sequences, about a fifth of them appearing once. V lost 5 bases, J lost 6 bases, and 22 bases lay in between. Germline loops: CDR1 LNHNV, CDR2 YYDKDF (reference sequence). The CDR3 has 17 amino acids. General study results and limits: Highly abundant clonotypes carried over from the bulk population could end up in FACS-sorted repertoires as contaminants.

The specimen was PBMCs, collected 15 days after the yellow fever booster vaccination. J is TRBJ2-2 and V is TRBV15; D not resolved. The origin of this receptor is a man under 40 who received the YFV17D yellow fever vaccine. The CDR3 is CATSGAHRASAAGELFF. The CDR3 bases are TGTGCCACCAGCGGAGCACACCGGGCCTCCGCGGCCGGGGAGCTGTTTTTT.